The 25 T cell receptor beta chains presented below share a single source sample, sequenced in a study of blood T cell repertoires in COVID-19. Sequencing was performed with immunoSEQ multiplex PCR; in TCRdb, only in-frame clones are kept and a portion is missing. The repertoire holds more than 200,000 clones, with around 82% as singletons. Input material: peripheral blood. The source is a woman between 40 and 50 years old with active or convalescent COVID-19.

J is TRBJ2-2 and V is TRBV7-9; the D gene is possibly TRBD1 (6 bases). With 1 base removed from V and 7 bases from J, the gap between germline ends came to 10 bases. This CDR3 has 14 residues. Germline V lookup: CDR1 SEHNR, CDR2 FQNEAQ (reference sequence). The CDR3 reads CASSLGTAIGELFF. CDR3 nucleotides: TGTGCCAGCAGCTTAGGGACAGCTATCGGGGAGCTGTTTTTT. The full variable domain, completed using reference TRBV7-9 and TRBJ2-2, is DTGVSQNPRHKITKRGQNVTFRCDPISEHNRLYWYRQTLGQGPEFLTYFQNEAQLEKSRLLSDRFSAERPKGSFSTLEIQRTEQGDSAMYLCASSLGTAIGELFFGEGSRLTVL.

This clone was observed once. This rearrangement joins TRBV19 to TRBJ2-7; 10 nucleotides agree with TRBD2. The J segment lost 7 bases and the V segment lost 3 bases, leaving 6 bases of the junction unmatched. The CDR3 extends over 14 amino acids. The germline gives CDR1 LNHDA, CDR2 SQIVND (reference sequence). The DNA for the CDR3 is TGTGCCAGTAGTATCGGAGCGGGAGGGGGAGAGCAGTACTTC. Its translation: CASSIGAGGGEQYF.

V and J are TRBV11-1 and TRBJ2-7; 8 bases line up with TRBD1. J gave up 7 bases and V 6 bases, and 14 bases lay outside the gene matches. The CDR3 runs to 15 residues. The germline V gene has CDR1 SGHAT and CDR2 FQDESV (reference sequence). CDR3: CASRGFRGRSGEQYF. The CDR3, as DNA: TGTGCCAGCAGGGGATTCAGGGGGCGGTCTGGTGAGCAGTACTTC.

The chain uses TRBV20-1 and TRBJ1-1, with a tentative D call TRBD1 (5 bases). The CDR3 runs 11 residues. V lost 1 base and J 11 bases, leaving 11 bases between the germline ends. The germline V gene encodes CDR1 DFQATT and CDR2 SNEGSKA (reference sequence). CDR3 amino acids: CSARAGEVAFF. The CDR3 DNA sequence: TGCAGTGCTAGAGCGGGGGAGGTGGCTTTCTTT.

The gene calls are TRBV6-1 and TRBJ1-2; D possibly corresponds to TRBD1 (5 bases). The CDR3 loop spans 16 amino acids. The germline V gene encodes CDR1 MNHNS and CDR2 SASEGT. The V and J ends lost 3 bases and 6 bases respectively, with 20 bases between them. The CDR3 DNA reads TGTGCCAGCAGTGAGAGATTTTTGGGTGGGACTCATGGCTACACCTTC. It encodes CASSERFLGGTHGYTF.

The gene calls are TRBV30 and TRBJ1-4; TRBD1 agrees at 9 bases. The CDR3 covers 16 residues. The ends lost 2 bases at V and 0 bases at J; junction bases unmatched: 4. Germline CDR1 reads GTSNPN; CDR2 reads SVGIG (reference sequence). The CDR3 here is CAWSLDRGSTNEKLFF. In DNA form, the CDR3 reads TGTGCCTGGAGTTTGGACAGGGGCTCAACTAATGAAAAACTGTTTTTT.

The chain recombines TRBV6-5 with TRBJ1-5; D is perhaps TRBD1 (6 bases). V lost 6 bases and J 2 bases, leaving 14 bases between the germline ends. Germline V gives CDR1 MNHEY, CDR2 SVGAGI. This CDR3 is 15 amino acids long. CDR3 amino acids: CASRLNRDGNQPQHF. The CDR3 region has the DNA TGTGCCAGCAGGCTGAACAGGGATGGCAATCAGCCCCAGCATTTT.

This clone was seen a handful of times. J is TRBJ1-1 and V is TRBV2; tentative D call: TRBD1 (5 bases). The germline V gene encodes CDR1 SNHLY and CDR2 FYNNEI. Trimming cost V 5 bases and J 0 bases, with 13 bases left between them. The CDR3 loop spans 15 amino acids. CDR3 protein: CASSRVGTLNTEAFF. DNA for the CDR3: TGTGCCAGCAGTAGGGTCGGGACTTTGAACACTGAAGCTTTCTTT. Filled out from reference TRBV2 and TRBJ1-1, the complete variable domain reads EPEVTQTPSHQVTQMGQEVILRCVPISNHLYFYWYRQILGQKVEFLVSFYNNEISEKSEIFDDQFSVERPDGSNFTLKIRSTKLEDSAMYFCASSRVGTLNTEAFFGQGTRLTVV.

The gene calls are TRBV5-4 and TRBJ1-2, with a tentative D call TRBD1 (5 bases). CDR1 and CDR2 (germline): SGHNT, YYREEE (reference sequence). The V end was cut by 2 bases, the J end by 1 base, with 12 bases between. The CDR3 is 15 amino acids. As DNA, the CDR3 is TGTGCCAGCAGCTTTGACACAGGATTTAACTATGGCTACACCTTC. It specifies CASSFDTGFNYGYTF.

The chain carries TRBV25-1 and TRBJ1-1, with a weak D call TRBD1 (5 bases). There are 17 residues in the CDR3. The germline V gene encodes CDR1 MGHDK and CDR2 SYGVNS. Trimming took off 4 bases at V and 2 bases at J, with 20 bases between the two ends. The CDR3 here is CASSALKGRHLNTEAFF. The CDR3 DNA is TGTGCCAGCAGTGCCTTAAAGGGGCGGCATCTAAACACTGAAGCTTTCTTT.

This clone was detected only a few times. This rearrangement joins TRBV9 to TRBJ1-2; possibly TRBD1 for D (6 bases). This CDR3 is 14 amino acids long. CDR1 is SGDLS, CDR2 YYNGEE, per germline. The V end lost 0 bases, the J end lost 4 bases, and 10 bases lay between the germline ends. The CDR3 DNA reads TGTGCCAGCAGCGTAGGAACAGGGCCCTATGGCTACACCTTC. This gives the protein CASSVGTGPYGYTF.

This chain uses TRBV5-1 with TRBJ1-1; no definite D call. The CDR3 totals 13 residues. V was shortened by 5 bases and J by 0 bases, with 8 bases between the two germline ends. In germline, CDR1 is SGHRS, CDR2 YFSETQ. Written as DNA, the CDR3 is TGCGCCAGCAGGCTACGGGTGAACACTGAAGCTTTCTTT. It translates to CASRLRVNTEAFF.

The chain joins TRBV18 to TRBJ2-5; 16 nucleotides line up with TRBD2. The CDR3 is made up of 19 amino acids. The V gene end was trimmed by 3 bases and the J gene end by 1 base; junction bases not matched to a gene: 8. Germline V lookup: CDR1 KGHSH, CDR2 LQKENI. The CDR3 DNA is TGTGCCAGCTCACCCAACGCCGGGACTAGCGGGAGGGCCCAAGAGACCCAGTACTTC. Translation gives CASSPNAGTSGRAQETQYF. The full variable domain, in which reference TRBV18 and TRBJ2-5 provide the parts outside the CDR3, is NAGVMQNPRHLVRRRGQEARLRCSPMKGHSHVYWYRQLPEEGLKFMVYLQKENIIDESGMPKERFSAEFPKEGPSILRIQQVVRGDSAAYFCASSPNAGTSGRAQETQYFGPGTRLLVL.

This clone was found once. The V call is TRBV19, the J call TRBJ1-1; D is possibly TRBD1 (6 bases). Trimming left V 6 bases short and J 6 bases short, with 23 bases between. The CDR3 has 16 amino acids. Germline loops: CDR1 LNHDA, CDR2 SQIVND (reference sequence). Written as DNA, the CDR3 is TGTGCCAGTAGACCGACGTGGGGGCAGGGCGCGGCTGAAGCTTTCTTT. Its translation is CASRPTWGQGAAEAFF.

The chain has TRBV6-9 and TRBJ2-3; a weak D match, TRBD2 (5 bases). Germline CDR1 is MNHGY and CDR2 is SVAAGI. Trimming stripped 8 bases from V and 1 base from J, with 10 bases between. The CDR3 covers 13 residues. CDR3 bases: TGTGCCAGCGGTGCCGGGGGCACAGATACGCAGTATTTT. Protein: CASGAGGTDTQYF.

The J gene is TRBJ2-1, the V gene TRBV27; TRBD1 matches 8 bases. Germline CDR1 reads MNHEY; CDR2 reads SMNVEV (reference sequence). The CDR3 runs to 17 residues. V lost 0 bases, J lost 7 bases, and 11 bases stayed unmatched. The CDR3 DNA is TGTGCCAGCAGTTTATCGGCGGGACAGGCCCCGCGGAATGAGCAGTTCTTC. This translates into CASSLSAGQAPRNEQFF.

This clone was observed once. The genes are TRBV4-3 and TRBJ1-2; tentatively, D is TRBD1 (6 bases). The CDR3 is 14 amino acids. Deletions cut 0 bases from V and 8 bases from J, with 13 bases between. Germline V CDR1 and CDR2: LGHNA, YSLEER. The CDR3 nucleotides are TGCGCCAGCAGCCAAGAGGGCAGGGGCAGCGGCTACACCTTC. Amino acid sequence: CASSQEGRGSGYTF.

The V call is TRBV6-6, the J call TRBJ2-7; 9 bases line up with TRBD2. This CDR3 is built from 15 residues. From germline, CDR1 is MNHNY and CDR2 SVGAGI (reference sequence). Trimming took 2 bases from V and 2 from J; bases not matched to a gene: 4. CDR3 protein: CASSYGERGAYEQYF. The CDR3, as DNA: TGTGCCAGCAGTTACGGGGAGCGGGGGGCCTACGAGCAGTACTTC.

The rearrangement joins TRBV5-3 to TRBJ2-7; possible D gene TRBD1, 6 bases. TRBV5-3 is labeled an ORF, and its function is uncertain. V lost 1 base, J lost 3 bases, and 11 bases lay in between. This CDR3 has 14 residues. CDR3 DNA sequence: TGTGCCAGAAGCTTGAACAGGGACGACTACGAGCAGTACTTC. As protein: CARSLNRDDYEQYF.

The chain has TRBV16 and TRBJ1-2, with 8 bases matching TRBD1. Looked up from germline, CDR1 is KGHSY and CDR2 is FQNENV. The CDR3 is made up of 15 amino acids. V gave up 2 bases and J gave up 2 bases; unmatched junction bases: 4. The DNA for the CDR3 is TGTGCCAGCAGCCAAGTAGACAGGGGCAACTATGGCTACACCTTC. Its translation: CASSQVDRGNYGYTF.

The V and J genes are TRBV19 and TRBJ1-2; TRBD1 matches 7 bases. The CDR3 extends over 18 amino acids. With V trimmed by 5 bases and J by 2 bases, 17 bases remained unmatched. CDR1 and CDR2 from the germline V gene are LNHDA and SQIVND (reference sequence). CDR3 bases: TGTGCCAGTAGTGGGTCCAGGACAGGCATCCATAGGAACTATGGCTACACCTTC. Its translation: CASSGSRTGIHRNYGYTF.

The genes are TRBV9 and TRBJ2-7, with D possibly being TRBD1 (6 bases). The CDR3 has 14 residues. V lost 4 bases, J lost 5 bases, and 16 bases lay in between. Germline V gene lookup returns CDR1 SGDLS and CDR2 YYNGEE. The CDR3 protein is CASSPRPPGDEQYF. CDR3 coding DNA: TGTGCCAGCAGCCCCCGTCCACCAGGGGACGAGCAGTACTTC. Variable domain in full (rest from reference TRBV9 and TRBJ2-7): DSGVTQTPKHLITATGQRVTLRCSPRSGDLSVYWYQQSLDQGLQFLIQYYNGEERAKGNILERFSAQQFPDLHSELNLSSLELGDSALYFCASSPRPPGDEQYFGPGTRLTVT.

The chain combines TRBV7-2 with TRBJ2-3; possible D gene TRBD2, 5 bases. Trimming took 3 bases from V and 0 from J, leaving 13 bases between them. This CDR3 contains 16 residues. The germline CDR1 and CDR2 sequences are SGHTA and FQGNSA. For the CDR3, the DNA is TGTGCCAGCAGCTTTACTAGTAGACCTAGCACAGATACGCAGTATTTT. Protein: CASSFTSRPSTDTQYF.

V usage is TRBV7-9 and J usage is TRBJ1-5; D ambiguous. Trimming stripped 5 bases from V and 2 bases from J, with 22 bases between. This CDR3 has 18 residues. From germline, CDR1 is SEHNR and CDR2 FQNEAQ (reference sequence). CDR3 bases: TGTGCCAGCAGCCCGGTGGAGAGCAGCCGACGCCGCAATCAGCCCCAGCATTTT. Its translation: CASSPVESSRRRNQPQHF. Drawing the rest from reference TRBV7-9 and TRBJ1-5, the complete variable domain is DTGVSQNPRHKITKRGQNVTFRCDPISEHNRLYWYRQTLGQGPEFLTYFQNEAQLEKSRLLSDRFSAERPKGSFSTLEIQRTEQGDSAMYLCASSPVESSRRRNQPQHFGDGTRLSIL.

V gene TRBV18 combines with J gene TRBJ1-4; D call uncertain. The CDR3 covers 15 residues. Germline CDR1 reads KGHSH; CDR2 reads LQKENI. The ends were cut back, 3 bases at V and 8 bases at J, with 16 bases in the middle. CDR3 sequence: CASSPEGWGDEKLFF. CDR3 sequence (DNA): TGTGCCAGCTCACCGGAGGGTTGGGGTGACGAAAAACTGTTTTTT.